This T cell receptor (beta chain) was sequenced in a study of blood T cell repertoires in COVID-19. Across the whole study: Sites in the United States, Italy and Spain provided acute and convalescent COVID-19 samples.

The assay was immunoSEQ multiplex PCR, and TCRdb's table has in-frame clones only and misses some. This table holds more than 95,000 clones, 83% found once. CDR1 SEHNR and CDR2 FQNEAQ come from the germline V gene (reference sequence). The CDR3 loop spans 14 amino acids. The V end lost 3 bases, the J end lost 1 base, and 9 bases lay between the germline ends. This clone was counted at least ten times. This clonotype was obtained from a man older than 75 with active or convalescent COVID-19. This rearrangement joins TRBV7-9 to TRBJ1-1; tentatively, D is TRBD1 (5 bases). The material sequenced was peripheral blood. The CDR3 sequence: CASSLAGGNTEAFF. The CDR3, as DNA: TGTGCCAGCAGCTTGGCGGGGGGGAACACTGAAGCTTTCTTT.